This T cell receptor (beta chain) was found in a study of blood T cell repertoires in COVID-19. Study details: Sample material is recorded as cDNA or gDNA derived from T cells, B-cell-depleted T cells, or PBMCs.

In the original processing: The authors estimated nucleated cell counts from reference gene primer amplification. Measured with immunoSEQ multiplex PCR; TCRdb has only the in-frame clones, and not every one. D and trimming come from the DNA, and the V and J calls and clone size come from that table. The sample has about 160,000 clones, 93% seen once; the top ten hold just under 2%. In Seattle, patients joined the study during active infection and were tracked longitudinally. V lost 4 bases and J 2 bases, leaving 24 bases between the germline ends. The CDR3 covers 19 residues. The germline V gene encodes CDR1 SNHLY and CDR2 FYNNEI.

The gene calls are TRBV2 and TRBJ1-5, with unresolved D. The receptor comes from a woman aged 55-70 years with COVID-19, enrolled during active disease. What was sequenced was peripheral blood. The DNA for the CDR3 is TGTGCCAGCAGTGGGAGAAGGATAGGCAGTCATTTAGGCAATCAGCCCCAGCATTTT. It codes for CASSGRRIGSHLGNQPQHF.